This passage covers 18 T cell receptor beta chains from one sample sequenced in a study of human T cells and chemical hapten exposure. Time point denoted: pre-sensitization, week 0. The treatment here: therapeutic diphenylcyclopropenone sensitization with weekly scalp DPC. TCRdb re-derived calls from the RACE reads in MiXCR, one entry per CDR3 protein. The sample yields more than 55,000 distinct CDR3 sequences, approximately 10% seen once. The source material was whole blood, sampled in connection with sensitization to the hapten diphenylcyclopropenone (DPC). Every receptor here comes from a man aged 40-49 years with alopecia areata. Some clones in this sample may be carry-over from other donors' samples.

In this sample, this clonotype turned up many times. The gene calls are TRBV28 and TRBJ2-1; D may be TRBD1 or TRBD2 (5 bases each). Germline CDR1 and CDR2: MDHEN and SYDVKM. This CDR3 spans 14 amino acids. With 10 bases removed from V and 0 bases from J, the gap between germline ends came to 13 bases. CDR3 region: CATQRGFSYNEQFF. Here the CDR3 DNA reads TGTGCCACGCAACGGGGCTTCTCCTACAATGAGCAGTTCTTC.

This clonotype was counted only a few times. The CDR3 protein is CASSSEQGAFYNEQFF. CDR3 nucleotides: TGTGCCAGCAGCTCGGAACAGGGGGCTTTTTACAATGAGCAGTTCTTC. This chain joins TRBV6-5 and TRBJ2-1, with 9 bases that match TRBD1. CDR3 length equals 16 residues. Germline trimming cut 6 bases from V and 4 bases from J; bases unmatched to any gene: 10. CDR1 MNHEY and CDR2 SVGAGI come from the germline V gene.

This clonotype came up a few times. V is TRBV10-3 and J is TRBJ2-5; 10 nucleotides line up with TRBD2. CDR3 length equals 15 residues. J gave up 2 bases and V 5 bases, and 5 bases lay outside the gene matches. Germline V gives CDR1 ENHRY, CDR2 SYGVKD. The CDR3 here is CAISPAGGTQETQYF. The CDR3 DNA is TGTGCCATCAGTCCAGCGGGGGGGACTCAAGAGACCCAGTACTTC.

This clonotype was counted ten times or more. The genes are TRBV3-1 and TRBJ2-7, with a weak D call TRBD2 (5 bases). This CDR3 contains 14 residues. Trimming removed 4 bases at V and 3 bases at J, with 13 bases between. From germline, CDR1 is LGHDT and CDR2 YNNKEL (reference sequence). Here the CDR3 reads CASSPDSQSYEQYF. CDR3 nucleotides: TGTGCCAGCAGCCCGGACTCCCAGAGCTACGAGCAGTACTTC.

CDR3 DNA: TGCGCCAGCAGCTTGGAGGGGATGCCTAACTATGGCTACACCTTC. This translates into CASSLEGMPNYGYTF. The rearrangement uses TRBV5-1 and TRBJ1-2; TRBD1 is a possible D gene (5 bases). Trimming shortened V by 0 bases and J by 0 bases, and 9 bases separated the two germline ends. The germline V gene encodes CDR1 SGHRS and CDR2 YFSETQ. This CDR3 is 15 amino acids long. The full variable domain, in which reference TRBV5-1 and TRBJ1-2 provide the parts outside the CDR3, is KAGVTQTPRYLIKTRGQQVTLSCSPISGHRSVSWYQQTPGQGLQFLFEYFSETQRNKGNFPGRFSGRQFSNSRSEMNVSTLELGDSALYLCASSLEGMPNYGYTFGSGTRLTVV.

The J gene is TRBJ2-7, the V gene TRBV21-1; the table calls TRBD1, which could not be checked here. TRBV21-1 is recorded as a pseudogene. CDR3 length: 16 amino acids. DNA of the CDR3: TGTGCCAGCAGCAAAATGGAACCGGGACACCTCTACGAGCAGTACTTC. Its translation is CASSKMEPGHLYEQYF.

This clonotype has more than one count but fewer than ten. The chain has TRBV20-1 and TRBJ1-5, with D possibly matching TRBD1 (6 bases). V shed 0 bases and J shed 2 bases, with 14 bases lying between them. The CDR3 runs to 16 residues. Germline CDR1 and CDR2: DFQATT and SNEGSKA (reference sequence). CDR3 residues: CSARDYAQGGNQPQHF. The CDR3 coding sequence is TGCAGTGCTAGAGATTATGCACAGGGCGGCAATCAGCCCCAGCATTTT.

This clonotype has a handful of counts. V usage is TRBV27 and J usage is TRBJ2-1, with D unclear. This CDR3 region has 11 residues. Germline CDR1 and CDR2: MNHEY and SMNVEV (reference sequence). The V and J ends lost 1 base and 7 bases respectively, with 2 bases between them. The CDR3 reads CASSLYNEQFF. The CDR3 nucleotides are TGTGCCAGCAGTTTATATAATGAGCAGTTCTTC.

In its sample, this clonotype was seen a few times. This chain links TRBV20-1 with TRBJ2-1; possible D gene TRBD1, 6 bases. Germline-derived CDR1 and CDR2 are DFQATT and SNEGSKA (reference sequence). The CDR3 is 12 residues long. V was shortened by 6 bases and J by 9 bases, with 15 bases between the two germline ends. The CDR3 region is CSARGSRTEQFF. The CDR3 region has the DNA TGCAGTGCGAGGGGGTCCCGCACTGAGCAGTTCTTC.

This clonotype was observed many times. This chain links TRBV12-3 or TRBV12-4 with TRBJ1-3; 7 positions match TRBD1. This CDR3 comprises 16 residues. Unmatched junction bases numbered 9, after V lost 5 bases and J lost 2 bases. The CDR3 DNA reads as TGTGCCAGCAGTAAGGACAGGACGGGGGCTGGAAACACCATATATTTT. Amino acid sequence: CASSKDRTGAGNTIYF.

This clonotype was counted at least ten times. This chain joins TRBV15 and TRBJ1-4; D may be TRBD1 (5 bases). The CDR3 runs 16 residues. Germline V gene data show CDR1 as LNHNV and CDR2 as YYDKDF (reference sequence). V shed 8 bases and J shed 6 bases, with 22 bases lying between them. The CDR3 nucleotides are TGTGCCACCGAGCGGGGCAGAGGGTTCCACTATGAAAAACTGTTTTTT. It is translated as CATERGRGFHYEKLFF.

This clonotype was seen only a few times. The chain recombines TRBV15 with TRBJ2-2, with D possibly matching TRBD2 (5 bases). The germline gives CDR1 LNHNV, CDR2 YYDKDF (reference sequence). With 0 bases removed from V and 1 base from J, the gap between germline ends came to 6 bases. This CDR3 has 15 amino acids. The CDR3 loop is CATSRDGLNTGELFF. Written as DNA, the CDR3 is TGTGCCACCAGCAGAGATGGACTGAACACCGGGGAGCTGTTTTTT.

This clonotype was observed a few times. The chain employs TRBV6-2 or TRBV6-3 and TRBJ2-7; 8 bases align to TRBD2. This CDR3 contains 14 residues. The V gene end was trimmed by 6 bases and the J gene end by 2 bases; junction bases not matched to a gene: 6. The germline gives CDR1 MNHEY, CDR2 SVGEGT. CDR3 DNA sequence: TGTGCCAGCAGGAGACTAGCGCTGACCTACGAGCAGTACTTC. Translating gives CASRRLALTYEQYF.

This clonotype has a handful of counts. The chain is built from TRBV6-2 or TRBV6-3 and TRBJ2-1; D is unresolved. Germline lookup yields CDR1 MNHEY and CDR2 SVGEGT. The V and J ends lost 6 bases and 6 bases respectively, with 6 bases between them. The CDR3 is 11 amino acids. The CDR3 nucleotides read TGTGCCAGCAGCCAACGCAATGAGCAGTTCTTC. Amino acids: CASSQRNEQFF.

This clonotype occurred a few times. At one end the junction does not follow the germline gene, possibly because of a read error. The chain employs TRBV19 and TRBJ1-5; the D gene is possibly TRBD1 (6 bases). The CDR3 length is 15 residues. Germline V gene lookup returns CDR1 LNHDA and CDR2 SQIVND (reference sequence). CDR3 loop: CASSSRGTPNPPQHF. In nucleotides, the CDR3 is TGTGCCAGTAGTAGCCGAGGGACACCTAATCCGCCCCAGCATTTT.

The chain links TRBV4-2 to TRBJ2-7, with 13 bases identical to TRBD2. Germline V CDR1 and CDR2: LGHNA, YNFKEQ. This CDR3 has 18 residues. V lost 4 bases, J lost 6 bases, and 15 bases stayed unmatched. CDR3 residues: CASSRRRTSGSLVFEQYF. The CDR3 bases are TGTGCCAGCAGCCGACGAAGGACTAGCGGGAGCCTAGTATTCGAGCAGTACTTC.

The genes are TRBV20-1 and TRBJ2-7; 8 bases are a match to TRBD2. The V and J ends lost 5 bases and 0 bases, in that order; junction bases with no gene match: 6. This CDR3 spans 14 amino acids. Germline loops: CDR1 DFQATT, CDR2 SNEGSKA (reference sequence). As DNA, the CDR3 is TGCAGTGCTCGTCTTAGCGGGGTCTCCTACGAGCAGTACTTC. Encoded protein: CSARLSGVSYEQYF.

The rearrangement uses TRBV11-1 and TRBJ2-2, with 7 nucleotides matching TRBD1. The V and J ends lost 8 bases and 6 bases, in that order; junction bases with no gene match: 9. Germline V gene sequence: CDR1 SGHAT, CDR2 FQDESV (reference sequence). The CDR3 is made up of 14 amino acids. The CDR3 reads CASLPDRDPGELFF. The CDR3 DNA reads TGTGCCAGCCTTCCAGACAGGGATCCCGGGGAGCTGTTTTTT.